A selection of T cell receptor beta chains follows, all from one sample in a study of CD8 T cells in Susac syndrome. TCRdb analysed the immunoSEQ multiplex PCR reads with MiXCR anew, one entry per CDR3 protein. The sample has 100,000 to 150,000 distinct CDR3 sequences; about 94% are singletons. The sequenced sample was CD8+ T cells from PBMCs. The source is a human donor with Susac syndrome. CDR3s include the opening cysteine and the closing phenylalanine or tryptophan. The D gene is left open where the match is weak.

V gene,D gene,J gene,CDR3 protein,CDR3 DNA
TRBV12-3/TRBV12-4,.,TRBJ1-2,CASSLGSVYGYTF,TGTGCCAGCAGTTTAGGATCCGTTTATGGCTACACCTTC
TRBV29-1,.,TRBJ2-5,CSVEGLETQYF,TGCAGCGTTGAAGGGTTAGAGACCCAGTACTTC
TRBV24-1,.,TRBJ2-5,CATSGEGEETQYF,TGTGCCACCAGTGGTGAGGGGGAAGAGACCCAGTACTTC
TRBV6-1,.,TRBJ1-1,CASSGRNTEAFF,TGTGCCAGCAGTGGCCGGAACACTGAAGCTTTCTTT
TRBV20-1,.,TRBJ1-1,CSARYGTSDTEAFF,TGCAGTGCTAGATACGGGACATCCGACACTGAAGCTTTCTTT
TRBV20-1,.,TRBJ1-2,CSARDGRDGSGYGYTF,TGCAGTGCTAGAGATGGTCGGGATGGTTCAGGGTATGGCTACACCTTC
TRBV20-1,.,TRBJ2-7,CSARDKPLSYEQYF,TGCAGTGCTAGAGATAAGCCCCTCTCCTACGAGCAGTACTTC
TRBV2,.,TRBJ2-5,CASVSRDQETQYF,TGTGCCAGCGTTTCCCGGGACCAAGAGACCCAGTACTTC
TRBV19,.,TRBJ1-5,CASSTGGGGNQPQHF,TGTGCCAGTAGTACGGGGGGCGGGGGCAATCAGCCCCAGCATTTT
TRBV10-1,.,TRBJ2-7,CASSESMRDEQYF,TGCGCCAGCAGTGAGTCGATGAGGGACGAGCAGTACTTC